This T cell receptor (beta chain) was retrieved from a study of cytomegalovirus exposure and HLA in healthy donors. About the study: Earlier results showed 117 million unique TCR beta sequences derived from 150 million to 200 million T cells. Study-wide results and limits: The classifier, whose performance was assessed in both the original and validation cohorts, reportedly diagnosed cytomegalovirus status with high specificity and sensitivity. Researchers reported from a later analysis that most CMV-associated TCR beta chains appeared HLA-restricted.

The length of the CDR3 is 15 residues. Losses at the gene ends were 5 bases for V and 0 bases for J; bases not matched to a gene: 7. It was with 60 Vbeta and 13 Jbeta primers that the PCR ran. The table came from immunoSEQ multiplex PCR; TCRdb's copy has only in-frame clones and leaves some out. The sample records approximately 74,000 clones, around 58% being singletons. A word on this clone: No antigen is known for it.

The receptor comes from a man aged 25-45 years in good health and CMV-seropositive. The source material was PBMCs. The gene calls are TRBV23-1 and TRBJ2-7; 7 nucleotides align to TRBD2. TRBV23-1 is labeled an ORF, and its function is uncertain. CDR3 nucleotide sequence: TGCGCCAGCAGTAGGGGTCTAGCGGTCTCCTACGAGCAGTACTTC. Residues: CASSRGLAVSYEQYF.